The 29 T cell receptor beta chains reported below all come from one sample, sequenced in a study of Graves' ophthalmopathy and Graves' hyperthyroidism. The TCR beta CDR3 regions underwent amplification from RNA transcripts. HTBI primers served in a first-round RT-PCR, which a second-round multiplex PCR followed. MiXCR, run by TCRdb on the multiplex PCR reads, gives a single entry per CDR3 protein. Of over 650,000 distinct CDR3 sequences in the sample, roughly 39% were seen once. The sequenced sample consisted of peripheral blood. Source of these receptors: an adult man with Graves' ophthalmopathy.

The chain employs TRBV7-9 and TRBJ2-7; 9 nucleotides align to TRBD1. This CDR3 is 15 amino acids long. Germline loops: CDR1 SEHNR, CDR2 FQNEAQ (reference sequence). V lost 4 bases, J lost 6 bases, and 10 bases stayed unmatched. CDR3 sequence reads: CASSSTGTGLREQYF. As DNA, the CDR3 is TGTGCCAGCAGCTCTACCGGGACAGGGCTTCGCGAGCAGTACTTC.

The V call is TRBV11-2, the J call TRBJ2-5; D possibly corresponds to TRBD1 (6 bases). Germline V gene lookup returns CDR1 SGHAT and CDR2 FQNNGV. Trimming took 5 bases from V and 3 from J, leaving 25 bases between them. The CDR3 is 18 amino acids. The CDR3 loop is CASSVEDPDRRREETQYF. CDR3 bases: TGTGCCAGCAGCGTTGAAGATCCGGACAGACGCCGCGAAGAGACCCAGTACTTC.

This clonotype was counted at least ten times. This rearrangement joins TRBV4-2 to TRBJ2-7; D unclear. V dropped 0 bases and J dropped 0 bases, with 3 bases sitting between them. The germline V gene encodes CDR1 LGHNA and CDR2 YNFKEQ. This CDR3 contains 13 residues. CDR3 sequence (DNA): TGTGCCAGCAGCCAAGAGGGCTCCTACGAGCAGTACTTC. It translates to CASSQEGSYEQYF.

The chain recombines TRBV11-2 with TRBJ2-5; D may be TRBD1 (5 bases). The CDR3 has 16 amino acids. V shed 6 bases and J shed 2 bases, with 19 bases lying between them. The germline gives CDR1 SGHAT, CDR2 FQNNGV. This chain's CDR3 is CASRDRGGITQETQYF. DNA of the CDR3: TGTGCCAGCAGGGATAGGGGCGGAATTACTCAAGAGACCCAGTACTTC.

The V and J genes are TRBV7-3 and TRBJ2-5; 9 bases align to TRBD1. Germline V gene data show CDR1 as SGHTA and CDR2 as FQGTGA. V lost 4 bases to trimming and J lost 5 bases; unmatched junction nucleotides: 8. The CDR3 has 15 amino acids. The CDR3: CASSSLDRGYETQYF. CDR3 DNA sequence: TGTGCCAGCAGCTCCCTCGACAGGGGGTACGAGACCCAGTACTTC.

Concerning this clonotype itself: Germline is not matched at one junction end, which may reflect a read error. The chain employs TRBV10-3 and TRBJ2-2; TRBD1 agrees at 8 bases. The CDR3 runs to 17 residues. Germline V gives CDR1 ENHRY, CDR2 SYGVKD. As DNA, the CDR3 is TGTGCCAGCAGTTTCGGACAGGGAGAAACCAACACCGGGGAGCTGTTTTTT. Translation: CASSFGQGETNTGELFF.

This clonotype was seen many times. The rearrangement links TRBV7-8 to TRBJ2-5; D gene uncertain. The germline V gene has CDR1 SGHVS and CDR2 FQNEAQ. V lost 1 base and J lost 2, with 11 bases in between. The CDR3 contains 15 residues. The CDR3 DNA is TGTGCCAGCAGCTTAGGGTTTGGGCCGCAAGAGACCCAGTACTTC. Its protein is CASSLGFGPQETQYF.

Concerning this clonotype: One base away lies a much larger clone, so this may be a sequencing read error. V gene TRBV5-1 combines with J gene TRBJ1-2; D perhaps matches TRBD1 (5 bases). There are 16 residues in the CDR3. The germline V gene encodes CDR1 SGHRS and CDR2 YFSETQ. CDR3 sequence: CASSLAGDRANYGCTF. The CDR3 region has the DNA TGCGCCAGCAGCTTGGCTGGAGACAGAGCTAACTATGGCTGCACCTTC.

This clonotype was seen a handful of times. V is TRBV25-1 and J is TRBJ2-2, with D unclear. Trimming pared 11 bases from V and 4 bases from J, leaving 14 bases between. Germline CDR1 is MGHDK and CDR2 is SYGVNS. This CDR3 spans 13 amino acids. DNA of the CDR3: TGTGCCTGGAGTCTCCGCGGCACCGGGGAGCTGTTTTTT. This sequence encodes CAWSLRGTGELFF.

The table lists this clonotype with many counts. This chain links TRBV7-8 with TRBJ1-3, with unresolved D. The germline CDR1 and CDR2 sequences are SGHVS and FQNEAQ. The CDR3 contains 14 residues. The V end was cut by 6 bases, the J end by 8 bases, with 17 bases between. The CDR3 DNA is TGTGCCAGCAGTTTCCCGGGCCCACGGGACACCATATATTTT. Translating it yields CASSFPGPRDTIYF.

This clonotype was counted once. V gene TRBV9 combines with J gene TRBJ2-5; TRBD1 matches at 8 bases. Per germline, CDR1 SGDLS and CDR2 YYNGEE. The V gene end was trimmed by 0 bases and the J gene end by 1 base; junction bases not matched to a gene: 5. The CDR3 runs 16 residues. CDR3 bases: TGTGCCAGCAGCGTAGGGCAGGGGGCCTCCCAAGAGACCCAGTACTTC. The encoded protein is CASSVGQGASQETQYF.

This clonotype showed up just a few times. For the CDR3, the DNA is TGTGCCACCAGTGATTTGCAGAGCACAGATACGCAGTATTTT. Protein: CATSDLQSTDTQYF. The V and J genes are TRBV24-1 and TRBJ2-3; no definite D call. This CDR3 contains 14 residues. Germline V gene sequence: CDR1 KGHDR, CDR2 SFDVKD. V dropped 0 bases and J dropped 0 bases, with 3 bases sitting between them.

V and J are TRBV14 and TRBJ2-7; 8 positions agree with TRBD2. The CDR3 covers 16 residues. Germline CDR1 reads SGHDN; CDR2 reads FVKESK. With V trimmed by 4 bases and J by 4 bases, 12 bases remained unmatched. This chain's CDR3 is CASSPPGLEHPYEQYF. The CDR3 bases are TGTGCCAGCAGCCCCCCGGGACTAGAACATCCATACGAGCAGTACTTC. Combining the CDR3 with reference TRBV14 and TRBJ2-7 gives the whole variable domain EAGVTQFPSHSVIEKGQTVTLRCDPISGHDNLYWYRRVMGKEIKFLLHFVKESKQDESGMPNNRFLAERTGGTYSTLKVQPAELEDSGVYFCASSPPGLEHPYEQYFGPGTRLTVT.

Notes on this clonotype: A much larger clone lies one base from this, so it may be a read error. The gene calls are TRBV19 and TRBJ1-2; TRBD1 agrees at 7 bases. CDR3 length: 15 amino acids. CDR1 and CDR2 from the germline V gene are LNHDA and SQIVND (reference sequence). The chain's CDR3 is CAGSTDRDWSYGYTF. The DNA of the CDR3 is TGTGCCGGTAGTACCGACAGGGACTGGAGCTATGGCTACACCTTC.

The V and J genes are TRBV7-9 and TRBJ2-5, with a weak D call TRBD1 (6 bases). Between the trimmed V and J ends, which lost 5 bases and 9 bases, there was a span of 22 bases. CDR3 size: 15 residues. Germline V gene data show CDR1 as SEHNR and CDR2 as FQNEAQ (reference sequence). CDR3 sequence: CASSPGPGGNQPQYF. CDR3 nucleotide sequence: TGTGCCAGCAGCCCCGGTCCTGGGGGCAATCAGCCCCAGTACTTC.

The chain is built from TRBV29-1 and TRBJ2-6, with D possibly matching TRBD2 (7 bases). CDR1 is SQVTM and CDR2 is ANQGSEA in the germline V gene. CDR3 size: 11 residues. V lost 4 bases and J lost 12, with 10 bases in between. The CDR3 region is CSVAGGSVLTF. The CDR3 bases are TGCAGCGTTGCGGGGGGCTCCGTCCTGACTTTC. The complete variable domain, with remaining parts taken from reference TRBV29-1 and TRBJ2-6, reads SAVISQKPSRDICQRGTSLTIQCQVDSQVTMMFWYRQQPGQSLTLIATANQGSEATYESGFVIDKFPISRPNLTFSTLTVSNMSPEDSSIYLCSVAGGSVLTFGAGSRLTVL.

As for this clonotype: This may stem from a read error, because a much larger clone lies one nucleotide away. The rearrangement links TRBV4-1 to TRBJ2-7, with a tentative D call TRBD1 (6 bases). The CDR3 runs to 12 residues. Deletions cut 2 bases from V and 6 bases from J, with 8 bases between. Germline CDR1 is MGHRA and CDR2 is YSYEKL. CDR3 in amino acids: CASSQLTGEQYF. The CDR3 coding sequence is TGCGCCAGCAGCCAACTGACAGGCGAGCAGTACTTC.

The chain carries TRBV4-2 and TRBJ1-2; D call uncertain. Germline CDR1 LGHNA, CDR2 YNFKEQ. The CDR3 extends over 13 amino acids. Trimming left V 0 bases short and J 2 bases short, with 4 bases between. CDR3: CASSQEVNYGYTF. In DNA, the CDR3 is TGTGCCAGCAGCCAAGAGGTAAACTATGGCTACACCTTC.

Concerning this clonotype: A read error is possible here, since a much larger clone lies one base away. Without the conserved terminal phenylalanine or tryptophan, this CDR3 likely stems from a read error. The chain couples TRBV19 to TRBJ2-5, with 12 bases lining up with TRBD2. The CDR3 covers 14 residues. Losses at the gene ends were 6 bases for V and 5 bases for J; bases not matched to a gene: 4. CDR1 LNHDA and CDR2 SQIVND come from the germline V gene (reference sequence). CDR3 DNA: TGTGCCAGTAGCTCTAGCGGGAGGGCGGAGACCCAGTACCTC. This encodes CASSSSGRAETQYL.

With respect to this clonotype: A much larger clone lies a single base off, so this may be a read error. The chain couples TRBV5-1 to TRBJ2-5; D possibly corresponds to TRBD1 (6 bases). The J call may be faulty, since TRBJ2-1 better matches the DNA end. The CDR3 totals 15 residues. Per germline, CDR1 SGHRS and CDR2 YFSETQ. CDR3 sequence reads: CASSLVPDSQETQFF. CDR3 in DNA: TGCGCCAGCAGCTTGGTGCCGGACAGTCAAGAGACCCAGTTCTTC.

The V and J genes are TRBV10-3 and TRBJ2-5, with a tentative D call TRBD2 (6 bases). Germline CDR1 is ENHRY and CDR2 is SYGVKD. V was clipped by 0 bases and J by 6 bases, with 11 bases between them. The CDR3 consists of 14 residues. The DNA of the CDR3 is TGTGCCATCAGTGAGTCGGTCGGGAGTAAGACCCAGTACTTC. Encoded protein: CAISESVGSKTQYF.

This chain links TRBV5-1 with TRBJ2-2, with 10 bases lining up with TRBD1. Trimming cost V 7 bases and J 4 bases; bases outside gene matches: 10. The CDR3 is made up of 16 amino acids. Germline CDR1 and CDR2: SGHRS and YFSETQ. CDR3 DNA: TGCGCCAGCCGCCGGGACAGGGGTTACCCCACCGGGGAGCTGTTTTTT. Translation: CASRRDRGYPTGELFF. Filled out from reference TRBV5-1 and TRBJ2-2, the complete variable domain reads KAGVTQTPRYLIKTRGQQVTLSCSPISGHRSVSWYQQTPGQGLQFLFEYFSETQRNKGNFPGRFSGRQFSNSRSEMNVSTLELGDSALYLCASRRDRGYPTGELFFGEGSRLTVL.

This clonotype was seen ten or more times. The chain combines TRBV24-1 with TRBJ2-2; TRBD1 is a possible D gene (5 bases). The CDR3 length is 15 residues. Trimming pared 3 bases from V and 4 bases from J, leaving 11 bases between. CDR1 is KGHDR and CDR2 is SFDVKD in the germline V gene. The CDR3 is CATSDDRGSTGELFF. The CDR3 DNA sequence: TGTGCCACCAGTGATGATAGGGGATCCACCGGGGAGCTGTTTTTT.

V usage is TRBV15 and J usage is TRBJ2-6; D remains unclear. Germline assignment: CDR1 LNHNV and CDR2 YYDKDF (reference sequence). Trimming took off 3 bases at V and 2 bases at J, with 17 bases between the two ends. This CDR3 comprises 18 residues. CDR3 amino acids: CATSSVEDGGPGANVLTF. CDR3 DNA sequence: TGTGCCACCAGCAGCGTTGAGGACGGTGGGCCTGGGGCCAACGTCCTGACTTTC.

The genes are TRBV7-2 and TRBJ2-7; TRBD1 matches at 9 bases. V trimming: 4 bases; J trimming: 7 bases; junction bases outside the gene matches: 14. The CDR3 has 16 residues. Germline V gene lookup returns CDR1 SGHTA and CDR2 FQGNSA. This chain's CDR3 is CASSSNRDRALWEQYF. In DNA form, the CDR3 reads TGTGCCAGCAGCTCTAACCGGGACAGGGCCCTGTGGGAGCAGTACTTC.

The chain combines TRBV5-5 with TRBJ2-5; 7 bases match TRBD1. The CDR3 sequence is 14 residues long. The trim removed 7 bases at V and 3 bases at J, leaving 9 bases unmatched. CDR1 SGHKS and CDR2 YYEKEE come from the germline V gene (reference sequence). CDR3 coding DNA: TGTGCCAGCTCACCCGTCGGGACAGAAGAGACCCAGTACTTC. Translated, it gives CASSPVGTEETQYF.

This clonotype was recorded many times. The V call is TRBV29-1, the J call TRBJ2-5; D possibly uses TRBD1 or TRBD2 (5 bases each). CDR3 length equals 12 residues. Germline V gene sequence: CDR1 SQVTM, CDR2 ANQGSEA. The V gene lost 7 bases and the J gene lost 4 bases, with 13 bases spanning the gap. CDR3 in amino acids: CSGYGGGETQYF. In DNA form, the CDR3 reads TGCAGCGGTTACGGTGGGGGAGAGACCCAGTACTTC.

The chain links TRBV7-6 to TRBJ2-7; unclear D gene. The DNA end is a closer match to TRBJ2-1, so the J assignment may be wrong. The CDR3 extends over 9 amino acids. Looked up from germline, CDR1 is SGHVS and CDR2 is FNYEAQ. CDR3 residues: CASTNEQFF. The CDR3 nucleotides are TGTGCCAGCACTAATGAGCAGTTCTTC.

The chain employs TRBV10-3 and TRBJ1-1, with 10 bases lining up with TRBD1. Germline trimming cut 6 bases from V and 11 bases from J; bases unmatched to any gene: 9. Germline-derived CDR1 and CDR2 are ENHRY and SYGVKD. This CDR3 is 13 amino acids long. CDR3 region: CAISGQGDKGAFF. The CDR3 nucleotides are TGTGCCATCAGCGGACAGGGGGATAAGGGTGCTTTCTTT.